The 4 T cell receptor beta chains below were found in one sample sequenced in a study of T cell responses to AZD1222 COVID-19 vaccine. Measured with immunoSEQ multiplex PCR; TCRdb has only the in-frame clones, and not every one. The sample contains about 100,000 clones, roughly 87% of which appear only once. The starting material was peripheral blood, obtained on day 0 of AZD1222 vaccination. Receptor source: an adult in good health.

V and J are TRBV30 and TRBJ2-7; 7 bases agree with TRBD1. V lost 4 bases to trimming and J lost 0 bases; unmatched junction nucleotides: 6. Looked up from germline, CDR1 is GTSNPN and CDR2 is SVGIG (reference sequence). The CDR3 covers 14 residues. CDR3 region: CAWMGQLSSYEQYF. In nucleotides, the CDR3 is TGTGCCTGGATGGGACAGCTGAGCTCCTACGAGCAGTACTTC.

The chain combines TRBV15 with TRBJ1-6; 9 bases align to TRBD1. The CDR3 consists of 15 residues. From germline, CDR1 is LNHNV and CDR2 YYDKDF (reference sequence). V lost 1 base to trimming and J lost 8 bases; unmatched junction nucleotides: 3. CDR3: CATSRGGQGHSPLHF. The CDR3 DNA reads TGTGCCACCAGCAGAGGGGGACAGGGCCATTCACCCCTCCACTTT.

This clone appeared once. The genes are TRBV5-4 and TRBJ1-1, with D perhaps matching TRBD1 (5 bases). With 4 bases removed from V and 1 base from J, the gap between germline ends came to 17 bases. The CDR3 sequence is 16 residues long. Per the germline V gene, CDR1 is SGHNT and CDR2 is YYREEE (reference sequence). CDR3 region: CASSATPGGWNTEAFF. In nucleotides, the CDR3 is TGTGCCAGCAGCGCTACCCCCGGGGGTTGGAACACTGAAGCTTTCTTT.

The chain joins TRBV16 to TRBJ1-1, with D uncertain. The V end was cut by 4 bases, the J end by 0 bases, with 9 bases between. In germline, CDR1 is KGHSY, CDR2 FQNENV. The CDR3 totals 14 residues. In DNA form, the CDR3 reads TGTGCCAGCAGCCGCCCCGATTTGAACACTGAAGCTTTCTTT. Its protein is CASSRPDLNTEAFF.